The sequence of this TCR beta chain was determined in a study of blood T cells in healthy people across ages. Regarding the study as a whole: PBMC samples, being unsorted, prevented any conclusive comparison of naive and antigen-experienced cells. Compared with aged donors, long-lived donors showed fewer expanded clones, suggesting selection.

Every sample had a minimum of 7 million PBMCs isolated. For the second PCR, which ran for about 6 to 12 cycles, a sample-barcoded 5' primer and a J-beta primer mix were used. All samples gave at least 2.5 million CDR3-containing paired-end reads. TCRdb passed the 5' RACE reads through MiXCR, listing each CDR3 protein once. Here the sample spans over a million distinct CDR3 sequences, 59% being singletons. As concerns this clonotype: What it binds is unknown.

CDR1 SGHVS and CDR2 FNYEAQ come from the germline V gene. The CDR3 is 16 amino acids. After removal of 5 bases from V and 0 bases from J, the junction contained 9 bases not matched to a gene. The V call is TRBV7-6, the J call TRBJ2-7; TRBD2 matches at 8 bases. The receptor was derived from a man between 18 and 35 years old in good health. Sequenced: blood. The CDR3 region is CASSQFGGANSYEQYF. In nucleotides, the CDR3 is TGTGCCAGCAGCCAATTCGGGGGGGCCAACTCCTACGAGCAGTACTTC.